Listed below are T cell receptor beta chains from one sample, sequenced in a study of T cell repertoires in urothelial bladder cancer. Repertoires were generated with immunoSEQ multiplex PCR, while TCRdb's copy carries only in-frame clones and drops some. The sample includes more than 10,000 clones, around 64% of them seen just once. Sequencing used tumor-infiltrating cells from bladder cancer. These receptors were obtained from a human donor with urothelial carcinoma. Both conserved end residues are trimmed from each CDR3. Fields, in order: J gene, clone size, V gene, CDR3 length, CDR3 protein. Clone size, where shown, is once, few, many, or a class for clones that have expanded.

TRBJ1-1 . TRBV7-7 11 ASSLVWNTEAF
TRBJ1-3 . TRBV4-3 9 ASSQGRGLY
TRBJ2-2 . TRBV6-6 12 ASSLGHNTGELF
TRBJ2-7 . TRBV27 11 ASSWGQGHEQY
TRBJ1-3 . TRBV14 14 ASSPNPRQSGNTIY
TRBJ1-3 . TRBV19 14 ASNDRGIDSGNTIY
TRBJ2-2 . TRBV5-4 10 ASSLGSRELF
TRBJ1-1 once TRBV11-3 10 ASRKGLSKAF
TRBJ2-1 . TRBV11-2 15 ASSLSRSASSYNEQF
TRBJ1-6 few TRBV30 14 AWRLGVGRSGSPLH
TRBJ2-7 . TRBV6-5 14 ASSYGGTGGKYEQY
TRBJ1-6 . TRBV7-2 16 ASSLGGLLSSYNSPLH
TRBJ1-5 medium-sized TRBV19 13 ASSLTGSGNQPQH
TRBJ2-1 . TRBV5-4 13 ASSLAGQSYNEQF
TRBJ2-2 . TRBV6-1 14 ASSEALAGNTGELF
TRBJ2-3 . TRBV27 16 ASSLSRASGGSTDTQY
TRBJ2-2 . TRBV5-4 13 ASSLPTRGTGELF
TRBJ1-6 . TRBV30 11 AWKDRNNSPLH
TRBJ1-2 . TRBV7-2 11 ASSLGVGYGYT
TRBJ2-5 . TRBV20-1 9 SAQDRETQY
TRBJ2-3 . TRBV19 13 ASSIASASTDTQY
TRBJ1-4 . TRBV2 12 ASSADSGLEKLF
TRBJ1-2 few TRBV7-9 15 ASSDPGTGYRSYGYT
TRBJ1-4 once TRBV4-3 15 ASSQDGVGLAAEKLF
TRBJ1-1 once TRBV6-1 11 ASSVGRGTEAF
TRBJ2-1 . TRBV5-4 14 ASSLVSGSSYNEQF
TRBJ1-3 . TRBV7-9 9 ASSLGNTIY
TRBJ1-2 . TRBV6-1 12 ASSEAWGQYGYT
TRBJ2-5 . TRBV7-2 14 ASSPPGGGAVETQY
TRBJ1-4 once TRBV5-5 14 ASSLGNWGDEEKLF
TRBJ2-3 . TRBV5-4 13 ASSLMAGATDTQY
TRBJ2-7 . TRBV11-2 10 ASSLGHVEQY
TRBJ1-4 . TRBV19 12 ASSRQGTNEKLF
TRBJ1-2 . TRBV4-1 14 ASSHPARQGVYGYT
TRBJ2-2 . TRBV4-3 15 ASSQELAGEYTGELF
TRBJ1-2 . TRBV5-1 11 ASSLLGGDGYT
TRBJ1-6 . TRBV7-9 11 ASSLTRDSPLH
TRBJ2-3 . TRBV7-5 14 VRSTPGTPITDTQY
TRBJ2-3 . TRBV7-3 16 ASSLTSGGSSSTDTQY
TRBJ1-1 . TRBV7-2 11 ASSFRTDTEAF
TRBJ1-1 . TRBV29-1 13 SVETRLGVGTEAF
TRBJ2-7 . TRBV4-1 13 ASSQGQGGPYEQY
TRBJ2-1 . TRBV9 10 ASSGSYNEQF
TRBJ1-4 . TRBV14 13 ASSRGTVNNEKLF
TRBJ1-5 . TRBV7-2 13 ASSLKVSTNQPQH
TRBJ2-2 . TRBV7-9 14 ASSRQGTANTGELF
TRBJ2-3 . TRBV7-6 15 ASSLADRGMVTDTQY
TRBJ1-6 . TRBV30 14 AWTWTGGTYNSPLH
TRBJ2-5 . TRBV11-3 11 ASSPRDREAQY
TRBJ1-2 . TRBV5-1 12 ASSLADRAAGYT
TRBJ2-2 . TRBV9 10 ASSSSPGELF
TRBJ2-5 . TRBV7-9 12 ASSPGPNQETQY
TRBJ2-3 medium-sized TRBV7-2 13 ASSLVGGRGDTQY
TRBJ1-4 few TRBV6-6 12 ASSYATGYEKLF